This T cell receptor (beta chain) originates from a study of cytomegalovirus exposure and HLA in healthy donors. The PCR made use of 60 Vbeta and 13 Jbeta primers. Some clones are missing from TCRdb's copy, which holds only in-frame ones; the method was immunoSEQ multiplex PCR. The table includes about 120,000 clones, 75% to 85% detected once. Study-level results: Clonal expansion, a later analysis showed, was greater in HLA-associated TCR beta chains than in equally common others. Specific recognition of CMV antigens was confirmed in vitro for three chains (all CMV-associated). Cytomegalovirus-associated status was assigned to approximately 160 TCR beta chains.

In this sample, this clone turned up once. Its antigen is not identified. Sampled while nominally healthy, donors likely had unrecorded immune exposures. The sequence derives from a man younger than 40 in good health and CMV-seropositive. Sequences were obtained from PBMCs.

CDR3 in DNA: TGTGCCAGCAGCCCTGACAGGGCCGAGCAGTACTTC. Residues: CASSPDRAEQYF. The V gene is TRBV7-2, the J gene TRBJ2-7; 7 nucleotides line up with TRBD1. V was pared by 5 bases and J by 6 bases, with 4 bases of the junction left unmatched. Germline-derived CDR1 and CDR2 are SGHTA and FQGNSA. The CDR3 has 12 residues.